The 20 T cell receptor beta chains below all came from one sample that was sequenced in a study of beta chain features in type 1 diabetes. Reverse transcription of all isolated RNA meant that expressed TCRB transcripts were sequenced. Here immunoSEQ multiplex PCR was the method, and the copy in TCRdb shows in-frame clones only, minus some. The sample holds under 200,000 clones, less than 9.5% seen once. Sequences were obtained from central memory CD4+ T cells from blood. The receptor source for this set is a woman younger than 30 in good health.

The chain links TRBV6-5 to TRBJ2-2, with 8 nucleotides matching TRBD1. There are 15 residues in the CDR3. Trimming removed 6 bases from V and 0 bases from J; junction bases left unmatched: 3. Germline-derived CDR1 and CDR2 are MNHEY and SVGAGI. The CDR3 nucleotides read TGTGCCAGCAGCTCGGGACAGGCGAACACCGGGGAGCTGTTTTTT. Its protein product is CASSSGQANTGELFF.

As regards this clone: This may come from a read error, since a much larger clone is one base off. The sample holds other DNA sequences that translate to the same CDR3. The chain links TRBV4-1 to TRBJ2-7, with 9 bases lining up with TRBD1. This CDR3 contains 13 residues. J gave up 5 bases and V 4 bases, and 3 bases lay outside the gene matches. Germline CDR1 and CDR2: MGHRA and YSYEKL. The DNA for the CDR3 is TGCGCCAGCAGCCGACAGGGGGTCCACGAGCAGTACTTC. Translated, it gives CASSRQGVHEQYF.

The chain is built from TRBV5-4 and TRBJ2-7, with a weak D call TRBD1 (5 bases). V was trimmed by 2 bases and J by 7 bases, leaving 10 bases between them. The CDR3 totals 12 residues. CDR1 and CDR2 from the germline V gene are SGHNT and YYREEE (reference sequence). This CDR3 is CASSFQGREQYF. In DNA, the CDR3 is TGTGCCAGCAGCTTCCAGGGTAGGGAGCAGTACTTC.

The rearrangement links TRBV5-5 to TRBJ2-1; TRBD2 matches 13 bases. Germline CDR1 is SGHKS and CDR2 is YYEKEE (reference sequence). The length of the CDR3 is 18 residues. Unmatched junction bases numbered 17, after V lost 4 bases and J lost 10 bases. The CDR3 loop reads CASSAGPRTSGSRGEQFF. In DNA, the CDR3 is TGTGCCAGCAGCGCCGGCCCCCGGACTAGCGGGAGCCGAGGGGAGCAGTTCTTC.

The gene calls are TRBV19 and TRBJ2-5; maybe TRBD1 (6 bases). V shed 5 bases and J shed 2 bases, with 18 bases lying between them. Germline assignment: CDR1 LNHDA and CDR2 SQIVND (reference sequence). The CDR3 covers 16 residues. CDR3 region: CASSLTPQGTQETQYF. Written as DNA, the CDR3 is TGTGCCAGTAGTTTGACTCCACAGGGAACTCAAGAGACCCAGTACTTC. The full variable domain, rest sourced from reference TRBV19 and TRBJ2-5, is DGGITQSPKYLFRKEGQNVTLSCEQNLNHDAMYWYRQDPGQGLRLIYYSQIVNDFQKGDIAEGYSVSREKKESFPLTVTSAQKNPTAFYLCASSLTPQGTQETQYFGPGTRLLVL.

This clone was seen a few times. The chain joins TRBV5-4 to TRBJ2-7; TRBD2 agrees at 10 bases. The V segment lost 4 bases and the J segment 0 bases; nucleotides outside the gene matches: 10. The CDR3 contains 17 residues. The V gene's germline CDR1 is SGHNT and CDR2 YYREEE (reference sequence). The DNA of the CDR3 is TGTGCCAGCAGCCGAGGGCTAGCGGGGGTAACCTCCTACGAGCAGTACTTC. This codes for CASSRGLAGVTSYEQYF. Together with reference TRBV5-4 and TRBJ2-7, the CDR3 gives the full variable domain: ETGVTQSPTHLIKTRGQQVTLRCSSQSGHNTVSWYQQALGQGPQFIFQYYREEENGRGNFPPRFSGLQFPNYSSELNVNALELDDSALYLCASSRGLAGVTSYEQYFGPGTRLTVT.

The CDR3 sequence: CASSLEGDRSYEQYF. The DNA of the CDR3 is TGTGCCAGCAGCTTAGAAGGGGACAGATCCTACGAGCAGTACTTC. The chain combines TRBV7-9 with TRBJ2-7; 7 bases line up with TRBD1. CDR1 SEHNR and CDR2 FQNEAQ come from the germline V gene (reference sequence). V lost 1 base, J lost 1 base, and 4 bases stayed unmatched. CDR3 size: 15 residues. Full variable domain (remainder filled in from reference TRBV7-9 and TRBJ2-7): DTGVSQNPRHKITKRGQNVTFRCDPISEHNRLYWYRQTLGQGPEFLTYFQNEAQLEKSRLLSDRFSAERPKGSFSTLEIQRTEQGDSAMYLCASSLEGDRSYEQYFGPGTRLTVT.

The chain recombines TRBV30 with TRBJ2-5, with 8 bases matching TRBD2. This CDR3 region has 13 residues. J was trimmed by 10 bases and V by 3 bases; bases with no gene match: 10. CDR1 and CDR2 (germline): GTSNPN, SVGIG (reference sequence). The CDR3 reads CAWRASIGGVQYF. The CDR3 coding sequence is TGTGCCTGGAGGGCCTCGATCGGGGGGGTCCAGTACTTC.

This clone was found a few times. The CDR3 sequence is CASSLGQGLSTGELFF. Here the CDR3 DNA reads TGTGCCAGCAGCCTGGGACAGGGTTTGTCGACCGGGGAGCTGTTTTTT. This sequence joins TRBV7-2 and TRBJ2-2, with 9 bases identical to TRBD1. This CDR3 is built from 16 residues. The germline V gene has CDR1 SGHTA and CDR2 FQGNSA. V gave up 5 bases and J gave up 5 bases; unmatched junction bases: 9.

The J gene is TRBJ1-2, the V gene TRBV25-1, with D possibly being TRBD1 (6 bases). The V end was cut by 0 bases, the J end by 2 bases, with 10 bases between. CDR3 size: 15 residues. Germline V gives CDR1 MGHDK, CDR2 SYGVNS. The CDR3: CASSEYTGTNYGYTF. The CDR3 bases are TGTGCCAGCAGTGAATACACCGGGACAAACTATGGCTACACCTTC.

This clone was seen only a few times. J is TRBJ2-1 and V is TRBV18, with 7 positions matching TRBD1. The CDR3 extends over 14 amino acids. From germline, CDR1 is KGHSH and CDR2 LQKENI. After removal of 3 bases from V and 9 bases from J, the junction contained 8 bases not matched to a gene. CDR3 sequence: CASSPDRERSEQFF. The CDR3 bases are TGTGCCAGCTCACCCGACAGGGAGAGGAGTGAGCAGTTCTTC. The full variable domain, in which reference TRBV18 and TRBJ2-1 provide the parts outside the CDR3, is NAGVMQNPRHLVRRRGQEARLRCSPMKGHSHVYWYRQLPEEGLKFMVYLQKENIIDESGMPKERFSAEFPKEGPSILRIQQVVRGDSAAYFCASSPDRERSEQFFGPGTRLTVL.

The rearrangement links TRBV4-1 to TRBJ2-7; TRBD2 is a possible D gene (5 bases). The CDR3 is 18 residues long. The V gene lost 2 bases and the J gene lost 1 base, with 21 bases spanning the gap. Looked up from germline, CDR1 is MGHRA and CDR2 is YSYEKL. The CDR3 DNA follows: TGCGCCAGCAGCCAACTCTTCGCCGGTGGAGGCCGATCCTACGAGCAGTACTTC. This encodes CASSQLFAGGGRSYEQYF.

This clone was counted a few times. The chain uses TRBV6-6 and TRBJ2-5; D not certain. CDR3 length: 11 residues. CDR1 and CDR2 from the germline V gene are MNHNY and SVGAGI (reference sequence). Between the trimmed V and J ends, which lost 6 bases and 1 base, there was a span of 3 bases. DNA for the CDR3: TGTGCCAGCAGCCTCCAAGAGACCCAGTACTTC. Translating it yields CASSLQETQYF.

The V gene is TRBV5-4, the J gene TRBJ2-3; weak D call: TRBD2 (6 bases). The CDR3 has 18 residues. From germline, CDR1 is SGHNT and CDR2 YYREEE (reference sequence). V dropped 4 bases and J dropped 4 bases, with 25 bases sitting between them. The CDR3 region has the DNA TGTGCCAGCAGCCAAGACCGATCTAGCGAATACCTCCCAGATACGCAGTATTTT. This encodes CASSQDRSSEYLPDTQYF.

This chain uses TRBV5-4 with TRBJ1-2; D unclear. V lost 0 bases and J lost 4, with 10 bases in between. Germline V gene sequence: CDR1 SGHNT, CDR2 YYREEE (reference sequence). The CDR3 has 14 amino acids. CDR3 coding DNA: TGTGCCAGCAGCTTGGATTACGTCGGCTATGGCTACACCTTC. Translated: CASSLDYVGYGYTF.

The chain uses TRBV5-5 and TRBJ1-2, with a possible D match to TRBD1 (6 bases). Germline CDR1 SGHKS, CDR2 YYEKEE (reference sequence). Trimming stripped 4 bases from V and 2 bases from J, with 12 bases between. The CDR3 sequence is 14 residues long. In nucleotides, the CDR3 is TGTGCCAGCAGCGGGGGCAGGACAAACTATGGCTACACCTTC. This codes for CASSGGRTNYGYTF.

This clone turned up a few times. This chain links TRBV4-2 with TRBJ2-5, with D perhaps TRBD2 (6 bases). CDR3 length equals 14 residues. Between the trimmed V and J ends, which lost 4 bases and 3 bases, there was a span of 12 bases. Germline CDR1 reads LGHNA; CDR2 reads YNFKEQ. The DNA for the CDR3 is TGTGCCAGCAGCCGCCAGCGGGCAGAAGAGACCCAGTACTTC. Amino acid sequence: CASSRQRAEETQYF.

This clone was picked up many times. The chain employs TRBV5-4 and TRBJ2-1; 9 bases map to TRBD1. V was clipped by 3 bases and J by 6 bases; unmatched bases: 7. Germline lookup yields CDR1 SGHNT and CDR2 YYREEE (reference sequence). CDR3 length: 15 amino acids. This CDR3 is CASSSESGQGNEQFF. The CDR3 coding sequence is TGTGCCAGCAGCTCCGAGTCGGGACAGGGCAATGAGCAGTTCTTC.

The chain employs TRBV4-2 and TRBJ1-2; D not certain. V gave up 0 bases and J gave up 5 bases, with 13 bases separating them. The germline gives CDR1 LGHNA, CDR2 YNFKEQ. The CDR3 has 15 amino acids. The chain's CDR3 is CASSQDRSQEYGYTF. CDR3 coding DNA: TGTGCCAGCAGCCAAGATCGGTCCCAGGAATATGGCTACACCTTC.

This clone appeared a few times. V and J are TRBV9 and TRBJ2-1; D remains ambiguous. Germline lookup yields CDR1 SGDLS and CDR2 YYNGEE. Trimming stripped 0 bases from V and 4 bases from J, with 14 bases between. This CDR3 is 16 amino acids long. This CDR3 reads CASSVGSDRRYNEQFF. As DNA, the CDR3 is TGTGCCAGCAGCGTAGGCTCCGACCGGCGGTACAATGAGCAGTTCTTC.